This T cell receptor (beta chain) was documented in a study of response to subunit inactivated influenza vaccine. The study, taken as a whole, reports: The authors offered the suggestion that each seasonal influenza vaccination recruits few new T cells.

TCRdb processed the RT-PCR reads anew with MiXCR; each CDR3 protein has one entry. The data show 170,000 or so distinct CDR3 sequences, about 11% seen once. The junction had 5 bases not matched to a gene; V was cut back by 5 bases and J by 5 bases. The CDR3 contains 14 residues. Germline V gene lookup returns CDR1 MNHNS and CDR2 SASEGT. There are many counts of this clonotype. Its target is unknown. Source: CD8+ T cells sorted from PBMCs, taken around 2 years after vaccination. V is TRBV6-1 and J is TRBJ2-7, with 11 bases identical to TRBD1. The origin of this receptor is a man between 50 and 75 years old who received an inactivated influenza vaccine. CDR3 nucleotide sequence: TGTGCCAGCAGTACCGGGACAGGGGGACACGAGCAGTACTTC. It is translated as CASSTGTGGHEQYF.